These T cell receptor beta chains were read from a single sample in a study of OX40 agonist ivuxolimab in advanced cancers. Sequencing was performed with immunoSEQ multiplex PCR; in TCRdb, only in-frame clones are kept and a portion is missing. The sample consists of approximately 99,000 clones, about 90% of them appearing once. Here the sequenced sample was CD4+ or CD8+ T cells sorted from blood, taken in a trial of the OX40 agonist ivuxolimab. Receptor source: an adult with an advanced solid tumor such as melanoma, head and neck, liver or kidney cancer. Each CDR3 is given with its conserved first and last residue. Fields, in order: V gene, D gene, clone size, J gene, CDR3 protein, CDR3 DNA. A D gene is named only where the DNA matches it firmly. The size of a clone is reported for some rows only, either as once, few or many, or as a class for expanded clones.

TRBV6-1	NA	NA	TRBJ1-4	CASSTRGAGPEKLFF	TGTGCCAGCAGTACCCGGGGAGCAGGGCCTGAAAAACTGTTTTTT
TRBV5-1	TRBD1	NA	TRBJ1-2	CASSTFTGENGYTF	TGCGCCAGCAGCACCTTTACAGGGGAGAATGGCTACACCTTC
TRBV19	NA	NA	TRBJ2-5	CASSIEGSPRETQYF	TGTGCCAGTAGTATCGAAGGGAGCCCAAGAGAGACCCAGTACTTC
TRBV7-2	TRBD2	NA	TRBJ2-3	CASSRGLAGFRDTQYF	TGTGCCAGCAGCCGAGGACTAGCGGGATTTAGAGATACGCAGTATTTT
TRBV27	NA	once	TRBJ1-1	CASRVFGGMNTEAFF	TGTGCCAGCAGGGTCTTCGGGGGAATGAACACTGAAGCTTTCTTT
TRBV6-1	NA	many	TRBJ2-2	CASSPGLNTGELFF	TGTGCCAGCAGCCCGGGACTTAACACCGGGGAGCTGTTTTTT
TRBV29-1	NA	NA	TRBJ1-2	CSVADGGLRGYTF	TGCAGCGTCGCCGACGGGGGGTTAAGGGGCTACACCTTC
TRBV19	TRBD1	few	TRBJ1-3	CASTPGQGAYGNTIYF	TGTGCCAGTACCCCTGGACAGGGGGCTTATGGAAACACCATATATTTT
TRBV5-1	TRBD1	NA	TRBJ2-1	CASSGDSLTQFF	TGCGCCAGCAGCGGGGACAGCCTCACGCAGTTCTTC
TRBV7-7	NA	NA	TRBJ2-5	CASSLARGGETQYF	TGTGCTAGCAGCTTAGCGCGTGGAGGAGAGACCCAGTACTTC
TRBV18	NA	NA	TRBJ2-6	CASSPRADSGANVLTF	TGTGCCAGCTCACCACGGGCTGACTCTGGGGCCAACGTCCTGACTTTC
TRBV11-2	NA	NA	TRBJ2-4	CASSLDAGLAKNIQYF	TGTGCCAGCAGCTTAGATGCAGGGCTAGCCAAAAACATTCAGTACTTC
TRBV4-1	NA	few	TRBJ2-1	CASSQVDVPYNEQFF	TGCGCCAGCAGCCAAGTTGATGTCCCGTACAATGAGCAGTTCTTC
TRBV21-1	NA	NA	TRBJ1-4	CASSKGQAHNEKLFF	TGTGCCAGCAGCAAAGGACAGGCTCATAATGAAAAACTGTTTTTT
TRBV10-3	TRBD1	NA	TRBJ2-1	CAISGGQGNEQFF	TGTGCCATCAGTGGCGGACAGGGAAATGAGCAGTTCTTC
TRBV27	NA	NA	TRBJ2-3	CASTFSDTQYF	TGTGCCAGCACATTCTCAGATACGCAGTATTTT
TRBV5-1	TRBD1	few	TRBJ1-6	CASGYGTVGSPLHF	TGCGCCAGCGGATACGGGACAGTTGGTTCACCCCTCCACTTT
TRBV6-5	NA	NA	TRBJ2-4	CASSYSAGMDIQYF	TGTGCCAGCAGTTACTCTGCAGGGATGGACATTCAGTACTTC
TRBV27	NA	once	TRBJ2-7	CASSFGGRVYEQYF	TGTGCCAGCAGTTTTGGGGGGCGCGTCTACGAGCAGTACTTC
TRBV2	NA	NA	TRBJ2-7	CASSEAVGYFYEQYF	TGTGCCAGCAGTGAAGCGGTGGGCTACTTCTACGAGCAGTACTTC
TRBV5-1	TRBD1	NA	TRBJ2-6	CASSTSDRVGANVLTF	TGCGCCAGCAGCACCTCTGACAGGGTTGGGGCCAACGTCCTGACTTTC
TRBV20-1	NA	once	TRBJ2-1	CGWDSYNEQFF	TGCGGGTGGGACTCCTACAATGAGCAGTTCTTC
TRBV7-9	TRBD1	NA	TRBJ1-4	CASSPGQGGEKLFF	TGTGCCAGCAGCCCGGGACAGGGGGGCGAAAAACTGTTTTTT
TRBV7-3	NA	NA	TRBJ2-3	CASSLSTDTQYF	TGTGCCAGCAGCTTAAGCACAGATACGCAGTATTTT
TRBV2	NA	NA	TRBJ2-3	CAVPTSGRTDTQYF	TGTGCCGTTCCCACCTCGGGACGCACAGATACGCAGTATTTT
TRBV7-9	NA	NA	TRBJ2-3	CASSPTSTRRLSDTQYF	TGTGCCAGCAGCCCGACCTCGACAAGGCGACTTTCGGATACGCAGTATTTT
TRBV6-6	TRBD1	NA	TRBJ2-5	CASSGQGKETQYF	TGTGCCAGCAGCGGACAGGGGAAAGAGACCCAGTACTTC
TRBV6-1	NA	NA	TRBJ1-3	CASSEWTDSVSGNTIYF	TGTGCCAGCAGTGAATGGACCGACAGTGTCTCTGGAAACACCATATATTTT
TRBV30	NA	NA	TRBJ1-6	CAWGSGKVSYNSPLHF	TGTGCCTGGGGTTCAGGGAAGGTCTCCTATAATTCACCCCTCCACTTT
TRBV7-5	NA	NA	TRBJ2-3	CARSRLGTSGFTDTQYF	TGTGCCAGAAGCCGACTCGGGACTAGCGGGTTCACAGATACGCAGTATTTT
TRBV19	NA	few	TRBJ2-1	CASNDRRGYNEQFF	TGTGCCAGTAATGACAGGAGGGGCTACAATGAGCAGTTCTTC
TRBV6-5	NA	NA	TRBJ1-1	CASSYSSRGGTEAFF	TGTGCCAGCAGTTACTCGTCCAGGGGTGGTACTGAAGCTTTCTTT